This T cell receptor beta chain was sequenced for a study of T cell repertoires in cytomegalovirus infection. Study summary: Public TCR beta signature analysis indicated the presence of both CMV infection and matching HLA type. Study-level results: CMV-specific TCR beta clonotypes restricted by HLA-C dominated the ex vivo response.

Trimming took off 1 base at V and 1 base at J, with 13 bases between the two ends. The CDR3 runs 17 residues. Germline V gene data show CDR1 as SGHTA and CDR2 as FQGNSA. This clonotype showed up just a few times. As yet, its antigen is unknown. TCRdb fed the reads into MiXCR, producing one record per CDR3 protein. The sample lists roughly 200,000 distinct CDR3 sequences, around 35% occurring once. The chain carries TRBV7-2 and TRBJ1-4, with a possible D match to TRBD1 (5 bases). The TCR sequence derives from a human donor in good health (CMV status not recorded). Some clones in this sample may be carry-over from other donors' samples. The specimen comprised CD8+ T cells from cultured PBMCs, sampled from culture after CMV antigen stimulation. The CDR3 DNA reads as TGTGCCAGCAGCTTAGTTAGGGGAAGTAGAACTAATGAAAAACTGTTTTTT. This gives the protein CASSLVRGSRTNEKLFF.